This entry lists 9 T cell receptor beta chains sequenced from one sample in a study of T cell changes during pregnancy in multiple sclerosis. The protocol was immunoSEQ multiplex PCR, while the TCRdb copy is restricted to in-frame clones and leaves out a portion. The sample carries tens of thousands of clones, about 88% recorded once. The sequencing used peripheral blood, collected before pregnancy. The source is a female donor with multiple sclerosis, enrolled in a pregnancy study.

This chain links TRBV5-8 with TRBJ1-1; no clear D. The CDR3 has 11 amino acids. The V end was cut by 8 bases, the J end by 3 bases, with 8 bases between. Germline CDR1 SGHTS, CDR2 YDEGEE. Here the CDR3 DNA reads TGTGCCAGTTGGAGGTACACTGAAGCTTTCTTT. Its translation: CASWRYTEAFF.

V gene TRBV6-1 combines with J gene TRBJ1-4; TRBD1 matches 10 bases. Germline assignment: CDR1 MNHNS and CDR2 SASEGT. The trim removed 6 bases at V and 8 bases at J, leaving 6 bases unmatched. This CDR3 spans 14 amino acids. CDR3 DNA: TGTGCCAGCAGGGACAGGGGGGGAGGGGAAAAACTGTTTTTT. Translating it yields CASRDRGGGEKLFF.

The V and J genes are TRBV10-3 and TRBJ1-1; 7 bases are a match to TRBD1. Germline V gene data show CDR1 as ENHRY and CDR2 as SYGVKD. The CDR3 consists of 14 residues. The V gene end was trimmed by 6 bases and the J gene end by 7 bases; junction bases not matched to a gene: 11. CDR3 in DNA: TGTGCCATCAGCAAACAGGGGCTTGATATTGAAGCTTTCTTT. This translates into CAISKQGLDIEAFF.

This chain joins TRBV5-1 and TRBJ1-3, with D perhaps matching TRBD1 (6 bases). V lost 4 bases and J lost 1, with 12 bases in between. From germline, CDR1 is SGHRS and CDR2 YFSETQ. CDR3 length equals 15 residues. CDR3: CASSPQTGSGNTIYF. CDR3 bases: TGCGCCAGCAGCCCCCAGACAGGATCTGGAAACACCATATATTTT.

The V call is TRBV30, the J call TRBJ1-4; D is ambiguous. Germline V gives CDR1 GTSNPN, CDR2 SVGIG (reference sequence). The CDR3 runs to 14 residues. The V and J ends lost 3 bases and 0 bases respectively, with 8 bases between them. The CDR3 region has the DNA TGTGCCTGGAGGGGCCAGGCAACTAATGAAAAACTGTTTTTT. It is translated as CAWRGQATNEKLFF.

This chain uses TRBV10-1 with TRBJ2-7; 10 nucleotides align to TRBD1. CDR3 length: 14 residues. V gave up 5 bases and J gave up 7 bases; unmatched junction bases: 8. CDR1 and CDR2 from the germline V gene are WNHNN and SYGVQD (reference sequence). CDR3: CASSTRQGAREQYF. The DNA of the CDR3 is TGCGCCAGCAGTACCCGACAGGGGGCGCGGGAGCAGTACTTC.

V and J are TRBV4-3 and TRBJ2-5; weak D call: TRBD1 (5 bases). V was clipped by 4 bases and J by 4 bases, with 16 bases between them. The germline CDR1 and CDR2 sequences are LGHNA and YSLEER. The CDR3 extends over 15 amino acids. The CDR3 region is CASSRVARVGETQYF. CDR3 DNA sequence: TGCGCCAGCAGCCGCGTCGCCAGGGTCGGAGAGACCCAGTACTTC.

This clone was counted a single time. V gene TRBV19 combines with J gene TRBJ2-1; a weak D match, TRBD2 (6 bases). CDR3 length equals 16 residues. Between the trimmed V and J ends, which lost 6 bases and 8 bases, there was a span of 23 bases. Germline V gene lookup returns CDR1 LNHDA and CDR2 SQIVND (reference sequence). The CDR3 loop reads CASSPTGGAIPHEQFF. DNA for the CDR3: TGTGCCAGTAGCCCGACTGGAGGGGCTATACCGCATGAGCAGTTCTTC.

The sample holds one count of this clone. The rearrangement links TRBV7-9 to TRBJ1-1; perhaps TRBD1 as D (5 bases). CDR3 length: 14 amino acids. V lost 3 bases and J lost 4, with 12 bases in between. Germline assignment: CDR1 SEHNR and CDR2 FQNEAQ (reference sequence). CDR3 in DNA: TGTGCCAGCAGCTTTAAGGGGTTCGGCACTGAAGCTTTCTTT. It specifies CASSFKGFGTEAFF.